Listed below are T cell receptor beta chains from one sample, sequenced in a study of spatial heterogeneity in lung cancer. TCRdb redid the calling of the 5' RACE reads with MiXCR, one entry per CDR3 protein. The repertoire holds roughly 10,000 distinct CDR3 sequences, with about 20% as singletons. The source material was PBMCs, sampled at follow-up. These receptors came from a male donor with early-stage non-small cell lung cancer. CDR3s include the opening cysteine and the closing phenylalanine or tryptophan. D genes are given only for firm matches. The listing skips clone size in some rows; elsewhere it reads once, few, many or a size class.

TRBV19	medium-sized	.	TRBJ2-7	CASSIGGTATYEQYF	TGTGCCAGTAGTATAGGGGGGACTGCGACCTACGAGCAGTACTTC
TRBV24-1	many	.	TRBJ2-3	CATASPGYGTDTQYF	TGTGCCACCGCTAGTCCTGGCTACGGCACAGATACGCAGTATTTT
TRBV3-1	few	.	TRBJ1-1	CASSPGQINTEAFF	TGTGCCAGCAGCCCCGGACAGATCAACACTGAAGCTTTCTTT
TRBV28	many	TRBD1	TRBJ1-2	CASSSGTGRFLSYGYTF	TGTGCCAGCAGTTCCGGGACAGGACGTTTCCTTAGCTATGGCTACACCTTC
TRBV11-2	many	.	TRBJ2-1	CASSAKYVNEQFF	TGTGCCAGCAGCGCTAAGTACGTTAATGAGCAGTTCTTC
TRBV2	many	TRBD1	TRBJ2-7	CASSDRGQITREQYF	TGTGCCAGCAGTGATAGGGGACAGATTACGAGGGAGCAGTACTTC
TRBV11-3	few	TRBD1	TRBJ2-3	CASSLRETGFTDTQYF	TGTGCCAGCAGCTTAAGGGAGACAGGGTTCACAGATACGCAGTATTTT
TRBV5-6	.	TRBD2	TRBJ2-1	CASSFGTSGVDEQFF	TGTGCCAGCAGCTTCGGGACTAGCGGAGTCGATGAGCAGTTCTTC
TRBV28	few	.	TRBJ1-4	CASSSASATNEKLFF	TGTGCCAGCAGTTCGGCGTCTGCAACTAATGAAAAACTGTTTTTT
TRBV19	medium-sized	.	TRBJ2-1	CATSMGVPLPNEQFF	TGTGCCACCTCCATGGGGGTCCCACTCCCCAATGAGCAGTTCTTC
TRBV7-9	few	.	TRBJ1-4	CASSFDATNEKLFF	TGTGCCAGCAGCTTTGATGCAACTAATGAAAAACTGTTTTTT
TRBV29-1	many	.	TRBJ1-1	CSVYRSRVNTEAFF	TGCAGCGTGTACAGGTCCAGGGTGAACACTGAAGCTTTTTTT